A selection of T cell receptor beta chains follows, all from one sample in a study of T-cell memory formation after mild COVID-19. One entry per CDR3 protein, called by TCRdb with MiXCR from the 5' RACE reads. The profile shows 240,000 or so distinct CDR3 sequences, 8% to 9.5% of them singletons. Specimen: PBMCs or a T cell subset sorted from them (not recorded which). Receptor source: a man between 18 and 35 years old who had mild COVID-19 (a few samples of this study predate the infection). Cell type and time point are not known. Both conserved end residues are part of each CDR3.

V: TRBV12-3/TRBV12-4
J: TRBJ2-3
CDR3: CASSSGTYTQYF

V: TRBV12-3/TRBV12-4
J: TRBJ1-1
CDR3: CASSAGTGKNTEAFF

V: TRBV4-1
J: TRBJ1-4
CDR3: CASSLSGTPNEKLFF

V: TRBV20-1
J: TRBJ1-2
CDR3: CSARQANYGYTF

V: TRBV7-2
J: TRBJ2-5
CDR3: CASSLEGTGKPQYF

V: TRBV7-9
J: TRBJ1-5
CDR3: CASSYTGNQPQHF

V: TRBV19
J: TRBJ2-5
CDR3: CASSPGTGKGETQYF

V: TRBV12-3/TRBV12-4
J: TRBJ1-4
CDR3: CASSSQGGRKLFF

V: TRBV27
J: TRBJ1-5
CDR3: CASSLGRENNQPQHF

V: TRBV11-2
J: TRBJ1-1
CDR3: CASSLDFDSLGTEAFF

V: TRBV20-1
J: TRBJ1-2
CDR3: CSAWAGGLYGYTF

V: TRBV5-6
J: TRBJ2-7
CDR3: CASSLPGQGSEQYF

V: TRBV7-9
J: TRBJ1-5
CDR3: CASSLYEGAYSNQPQHF

V: TRBV5-1
J: TRBJ2-3
CDR3: CASTIQPQGDTQYF

V: TRBV6-5
J: TRBJ2-1
CDR3: CASSYSTAGGNEQFF

V: TRBV7-9
J: TRBJ2-2
CDR3: CASTLAGGNTGELFF

V: TRBV6-5
J: TRBJ2-5
CDR3: CASSKTSRLETQYF

V: TRBV7-8
J: TRBJ1-4
CDR3: CASSSRGQGNEKLFF

V: TRBV10-2
J: TRBJ1-1
CDR3: CASSDPGMMNTEAFF

V: TRBV5-1
J: TRBJ2-1
CDR3: CASSVGQLKGEQFF

V: TRBV18
J: TRBJ2-4
CDR3: CASSPPSRDRGNIQYF

V: TRBV12-3/TRBV12-4
J: TRBJ2-7
CDR3: CASSLGRRNYF

V: TRBV28
J: TRBJ2-5
CDR3: CASSSSRGRQETQYF

V: TRBV6-4
J: TRBJ2-1
CDR3: CASSVSTSGGMEQFF

V: TRBV7-6
J: TRBJ1-2
CDR3: CASSYGQENYGYTF

V: TRBV3-1
J: TRBJ2-7
CDR3: CASSQYTASYEQYF

V: TRBV11-2
J: TRBJ2-3
CDR3: CASSLAGAGSTDTQYF

V: TRBV2
J: TRBJ2-2
CDR3: CASTPLNTGELFF

V: TRBV5-1
J: TRBJ1-1
CDR3: CASSLAATRGYTEAFF